The 14 T cell receptor beta chains below were found in one sample sequenced in a study of lung T cells in sarcoidosis with Löfgren's syndrome. MiXCR, run by TCRdb on the reads, gives a single entry per CDR3 protein. The sample lists more than 50,000 distinct CDR3 sequences; approximately 22% were seen once. Sequenced material: CD4+ T cells from PBMCs. These receptor sequences come from a human donor with sarcoidosis (Löfgren's syndrome or another form), or a control subject (not recorded which).

The chain has TRBV2 and TRBJ2-7; TRBD1 matches 8 bases. This CDR3 has 14 amino acids. CDR1 is SNHLY and CDR2 is FYNNEI in the germline V gene. The chain's CDR3 is CAGTEGQVSYEQYF. The DNA of the CDR3 is TGTGCAGGCACCGAGGGACAGGTGTCGTACGAGCAGTACTTC.

This clonotype was counted at least ten times. The chain is built from TRBV15 and TRBJ2-7, with 9 bases that match TRBD1. This CDR3 contains 14 residues. Losses at the gene ends were 0 bases for V and 6 bases for J; bases not matched to a gene: 3. Per germline, CDR1 LNHNV and CDR2 YYDKDF (reference sequence). The CDR3 DNA reads TGTGCCACCAGCAGAGAGCTACAGGGGGCCGAGCAGTACTTC. This translates into CATSRELQGAEQYF.

About this clonotype: This may arise from a read error, as a much more abundant clone is one base away. This rearrangement joins TRBV7-2 to TRBJ1-1; D call uncertain. Germline V lookup: CDR1 SGHTA, CDR2 FQGNSA. There are 13 residues in the CDR3. V was cut by 2 bases and J by 1 base, with 5 bases left in between. The CDR3 protein is CASSLHTNTEAFF. The CDR3 DNA is TGTGCCAGCAGCTTACACACGAACACTGAAGCTTTCTTT.

This clonotype is medium-sized by share. The CDR3 DNA reads as TGCAGTGCTAACCAGAGGGCCACAGAGACCCAGTACTTC. It encodes CSANQRATETQYF. The chain employs TRBV20-1 and TRBJ2-5, with a tentative D call TRBD2 (5 bases). The germline V and J ends were trimmed by 4 bases and 4 bases, with 13 bases remaining between them. The CDR3 length is 13 residues. CDR1 is DFQATT and CDR2 is SNEGSKA in the germline V gene (reference sequence).

This clonotype has at least ten counts. V gene TRBV20-1 combines with J gene TRBJ1-1; TRBD1 matches 10 bases. Looked up from germline, CDR1 is DFQATT and CDR2 is SNEGSKA (reference sequence). Trimming took 4 bases from V and 3 from J; bases not matched to a gene: 5. The CDR3 is 14 amino acids. CDR3 sequence: CSATPGQGHTEAFF. The DNA for the CDR3 is TGCAGTGCTACGCCGGGACAGGGGCACACTGAAGCTTTCTTT.

This clonotype was picked up one time. An end of the junction does not agree with germline; a read error may underlie this. The chain carries TRBV5-1 and TRBJ1-3, with D possibly TRBD1 on 5 matching bases. Germline V lookup: CDR1 SGHRS, CDR2 YFSETQ. The CDR3 covers 15 residues. In DNA, the CDR3 is TGCGCCAGCAGCACTCACCTGGGGCCCGGAAACATCATATATTTT. Its translation: CASSTHLGPGNIIYF.

A note on this clonotype: This may be a read error, as it is one base from a much larger clone. V gene TRBV20-1 combines with J gene TRBJ2-4, with D perhaps TRBD1 (5 bases). The CDR3 runs 12 residues. Germline-derived CDR1 and CDR2 are DFQATT and SNEGSKA (reference sequence). CDR3 region: CSCILKPDIQCF. The CDR3 coding sequence is TGCAGCTGTATTCTTAAACCGGACATTCAGTGCTTC.

This clonotype was counted many times. This chain links TRBV11-2 with TRBJ2-3, with a possible D match to TRBD2 (5 bases). The V end lost 5 bases, the J end lost 2 bases, and 17 bases lay between the germline ends. Germline CDR1 is SGHAT and CDR2 is FQNNGV. The CDR3 has 16 residues. CDR3 sequence reads: CASSKVRSGATDTQYF. The DNA of the CDR3 is TGTGCCAGCAGCAAAGTTCGGAGCGGAGCCACAGATACGCAGTATTTT.

The chain combines TRBV11-2 with TRBJ2-1, with 10 bases identical to TRBD1. Germline values: CDR1 SGHAT, CDR2 FQNNGV. The CDR3 runs to 12 residues. Trimming removed 6 bases from V and 15 bases from J; junction bases left unmatched: 8. CDR3 sequence reads: CASSQDRGLLFF. CDR3 nucleotide sequence: TGTGCCAGCAGTCAAGACAGGGGGCTGCTGTTCTTC.

This clonotype was recorded many times. This rearrangement joins TRBV2 to TRBJ1-1; D unresolved. The V gene lost 6 bases and the J gene lost 0 bases, with 11 bases spanning the gap. The CDR3 consists of 14 residues. The germline V gene encodes CDR1 SNHLY and CDR2 FYNNEI. CDR3 sequence (DNA): TGTGCCAGCAGAAGGCAGATCATGAACACTGAAGCTTTCTTT. It is translated as CASRRQIMNTEAFF.

This clonotype was observed a few times. The V and J genes are TRBV28 and TRBJ2-7, with D possibly TRBD2 on 6 matching bases. Germline CDR1 and CDR2: MDHEN and SYDVKM. The CDR3 spans 16 residues. Between the trimmed V and J ends, which lost 4 bases and 3 bases, there was a span of 19 bases. The CDR3 protein is CASSSPRDSGVYEQYF. The CDR3 DNA sequence: TGTGCCAGCAGTTCCCCCCGTGATAGCGGAGTCTACGAGCAGTACTTC.

This clonotype showed up just a few times. This may arise from a read error, as a much more abundant clone is one base away. This rearrangement joins TRBV6-5 to TRBJ2-7, with a weak D call TRBD2 (5 bases). Germline V gene lookup returns CDR1 MNHEY and CDR2 SVGAGI. The germline V and J ends were trimmed by 2 bases and 4 bases, with 12 bases remaining between them. The CDR3 is made up of 14 amino acids. The CDR3 loop reads CASSYPRSGYEQYV. CDR3 coding DNA: TGTGCCAGCAGTTACCCGAGGTCGGGGTACGAGCAGTACGTC.

The CDR3 sequence is CSVLDTGTNTEAFF. The CDR3 DNA follows: TGCAGCGTTCTCGATACAGGAACGAACACTGAAGCTTTCTTT. V usage is TRBV29-1 and J usage is TRBJ1-1, with a tentative D call TRBD1 (5 bases). The V end lost 5 bases, the J end lost 1 base, and 14 bases lay between the germline ends. CDR1 is SQVTM, CDR2 ANQGSEA, per germline. The CDR3 has 14 residues.

In its sample, this clonotype was seen a few times. The rearrangement uses TRBV7-9 and TRBJ2-7; 7 nucleotides align to TRBD2. The CDR3 runs 17 residues. Trimming cost V 4 bases and J 0 bases; bases outside gene matches: 12. Germline V CDR1 and CDR2: SEHNR, FQNEAQ (reference sequence). In nucleotides, the CDR3 is TGTGCCAGCAGCTCCCTCTCGGGAGGTAGATTCTCCTACGAGCAGTACTTC. This codes for CASSSLSGGRFSYEQYF.